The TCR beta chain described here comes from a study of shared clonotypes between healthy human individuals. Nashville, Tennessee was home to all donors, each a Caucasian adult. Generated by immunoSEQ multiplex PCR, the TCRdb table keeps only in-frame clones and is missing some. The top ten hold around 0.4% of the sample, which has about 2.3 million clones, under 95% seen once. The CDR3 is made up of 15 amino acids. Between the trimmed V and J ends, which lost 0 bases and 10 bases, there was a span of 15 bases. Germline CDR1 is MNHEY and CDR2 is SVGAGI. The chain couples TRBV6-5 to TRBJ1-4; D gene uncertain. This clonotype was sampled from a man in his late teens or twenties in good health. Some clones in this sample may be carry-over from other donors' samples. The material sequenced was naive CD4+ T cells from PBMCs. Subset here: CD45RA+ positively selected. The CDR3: CASSYSSQPERKLFF. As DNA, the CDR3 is TGTGCCAGCAGTTACTCGAGTCAACCCGAGAGAAAACTGTTTTTT.